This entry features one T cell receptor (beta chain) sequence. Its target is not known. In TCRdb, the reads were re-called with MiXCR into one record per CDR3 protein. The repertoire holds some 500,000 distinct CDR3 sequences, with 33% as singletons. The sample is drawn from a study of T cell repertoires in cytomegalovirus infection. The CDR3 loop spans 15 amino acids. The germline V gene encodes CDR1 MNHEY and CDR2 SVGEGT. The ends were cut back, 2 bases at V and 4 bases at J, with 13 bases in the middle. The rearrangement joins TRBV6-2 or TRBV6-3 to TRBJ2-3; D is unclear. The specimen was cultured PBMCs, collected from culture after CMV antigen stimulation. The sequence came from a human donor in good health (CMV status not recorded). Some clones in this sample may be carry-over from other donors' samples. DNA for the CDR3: TGTGCCAGCAGTTACCCGGCCCGGGCCGCAGATACGCAGTATTTT. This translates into CASSYPARAADTQYF.